A single sample gave rise to the 32 T cell receptor beta chains below, sequenced in a study of vaccination effects on CD4 cells after COVID-19. Their recognized antigens are unknown. Clones were sequenced by immunoSEQ multiplex PCR, and TCRdb holds only the in-frame ones, with some missing. The sample shows tens of thousands of clones, about 80% of them seen only once. With approximately ten days of culture completed, CD4+ T cells were isolated. The sample consisted of CD4+ T cells from PBMCs cultured without peptide, taken before COVID-19 vaccination. These receptor sequences come from a human donor who received a COVID-19 vaccine.

The rearrangement uses TRBV4-1 and TRBJ1-1, with D perhaps TRBD1 (5 bases). The CDR3 covers 16 residues. The germline V gene encodes CDR1 MGHRA and CDR2 YSYEKL. Trimming took off 2 bases at V and 1 base at J, with 14 bases between the two ends. The CDR3 region is CASSQRTVGPNTEAFF. In DNA form, the CDR3 reads TGCGCCAGCAGCCAACGGACCGTGGGGCCGAACACTGAAGCTTTCTTT.

This sequence joins TRBV3-1 (or the pseudogene TRBV3-2) and TRBJ2-2; tentatively, D is TRBD1 or TRBD2 (6 bases each). V lost 1 base and J lost 4, with 16 bases in between. CDR3 length equals 17 residues. In germline, CDR1 is LGHDT, CDR2 YNNKEL (reference sequence). The CDR3 loop is CASSQGSPGAGTGELFF. In nucleotides, the CDR3 is TGTGCCAGCAGCCAAGGAAGTCCGGGGGCGGGCACCGGGGAGCTGTTTTTT.

The rearrangement links TRBV7-9 to TRBJ2-3, with D perhaps being TRBD1 or TRBD2 (5 bases each). V was shortened by 0 bases and J by 3 bases, with 13 bases between the two germline ends. CDR1 is SEHNR and CDR2 is FQNEAQ in the germline V gene (reference sequence). This CDR3 spans 16 amino acids. Written as DNA, the CDR3 is TGTGCCAGCAGCTTAGCGGTGAGGGACCGGACAGATACGCAGTATTTT. Translation: CASSLAVRDRTDTQYF.

The rearrangement links TRBV24-1 to TRBJ2-1, with D possibly being TRBD1 (8 bases). Between the trimmed V and J ends, which lost 7 bases and 7 bases, there was a span of 16 bases. The V gene's germline CDR1 is KGHDR and CDR2 SFDVKD. This CDR3 is 14 amino acids long. The CDR3 protein is CATSQTGEGNEQFF. In DNA form, the CDR3 reads TGTGCCACCAGCCAGACAGGGGAGGGTAATGAGCAGTTCTTC.

This chain connects TRBV7-2 to TRBJ1-4; D is unclear. The CDR3 runs 15 residues. CDR1 is SGHTA, CDR2 FQGNSA, per germline. Trimming stripped 1 base from V and 0 bases from J, with 6 bases between. The CDR3 spells CASSLEVTTNEKLFF. In nucleotides, the CDR3 is TGTGCCAGCAGCTTAGAAGTCACAACTAATGAAAAACTGTTTTTT.

This sequence joins TRBV3-1 (or the pseudogene TRBV3-2) and TRBJ2-5; D gene uncertain. Trimming shortened V by 0 bases and J by 3 bases, and 11 bases separated the two germline ends. The CDR3 loop spans 15 amino acids. Looked up from germline, CDR1 is LGHDT and CDR2 is YNNKEL (reference sequence). The CDR3 reads CASSQELTQEETQYF. CDR3 nucleotide sequence: TGTGCCAGCAGCCAAGAACTTACCCAGGAAGAGACCCAGTACTTC.

In nucleotides, the CDR3 is TGTGCCAGCAGCTTACGAGCGACCTCCCTTAGCAATCAGCCCCAGCATTTT. Its protein is CASSLRATSLSNQPQHF. This chain joins TRBV7-2 and TRBJ1-5; D is unresolved. The CDR3 is made up of 17 amino acids. Per the germline V gene, CDR1 is SGHTA and CDR2 is FQGNSA. V dropped 2 bases and J dropped 0 bases, with 14 bases sitting between them. Combining the CDR3 with reference TRBV7-2 and TRBJ1-5 gives the whole variable domain GAGVSQSPSNKVTEKGKDVELRCDPISGHTALYWYRQSLGQGLEFLIYFQGNSAPDKSGLPSDRFSAERTGGSVSTLTIQRTQQEDSAVYLCASSLRATSLSNQPQHFGDGTRLSIL.

This chain connects TRBV19 to TRBJ1-4, with 8 nucleotides matching TRBD1. Germline-derived CDR1 and CDR2 are LNHDA and SQIVND (reference sequence). Trimming at V came to 8 bases and at J to 11 bases, leaving 13 bases not matched to a gene. The CDR3 consists of 14 residues. As DNA, the CDR3 is TGTGCCAGTGGATACAGGGGGAGAGAAGAGAAACTGTTTTTT. As protein: CASGYRGREEKLFF.

The chain carries TRBV6-5 and TRBJ1-6, with 8 bases lining up with TRBD1. This CDR3 comprises 14 residues. Germline CDR1 is MNHEY and CDR2 is SVGAGI. V gave up 6 bases and J gave up 5 bases; unmatched junction bases: 3. The CDR3 coding sequence is TGTGCCAGCAGCCACAGGGGGAATAATTCACCCCTCCACTTT. Protein product: CASSHRGNNSPLHF.

This rearrangement joins TRBV19 to TRBJ2-3; 7 bases map to TRBD1. V was clipped by 4 bases and J by 2 bases; unmatched bases: 9. Germline V gene data show CDR1 as LNHDA and CDR2 as SQIVND (reference sequence). The length of the CDR3 is 16 residues. CDR3 region: CASSTTGQTLTDTQYF. DNA of the CDR3: TGTGCCAGTAGTACCACGGGACAGACCCTCACAGATACGCAGTATTTT.

V and J are TRBV13 and TRBJ2-7; D is perhaps TRBD1 (7 bases). The germline V gene encodes CDR1 PRHDT and CDR2 FYEKMQ (reference sequence). The CDR3 is 13 residues long. Trimming shortened V by 1 base and J by 11 bases, and 15 bases separated the two germline ends. CDR3 sequence (DNA): TGTGCCAGCAGCTTAGTCCGGGCGGGACAGAAGTACGTC. It is translated as CASSLVRAGQKYV.

The rearrangement joins TRBV28 to TRBJ2-7, with 9 bases matching TRBD1. CDR1 MDHEN and CDR2 SYDVKM come from the germline V gene. The CDR3 loop spans 14 amino acids. Trimming removed 6 bases from V and 4 bases from J; junction bases left unmatched: 7. CDR3 amino acids: CASSRPGQGYEQYV. The CDR3 DNA sequence: TGTGCCAGCAGCCGGCCGGGACAGGGTTACGAGCAGTACGTC.

The chain carries TRBV11-2 and TRBJ2-3, with 8 bases fitting TRBD2. Trimming cost V 1 base and J 2 bases; bases outside gene matches: 8. There are 17 residues in the CDR3. The germline V gene encodes CDR1 SGHAT and CDR2 FQNNGV. In DNA, the CDR3 is TGTGCCAGCAGCTTAGTTGGGCCTAGCGGGTTCACAGATACGCAGTATTTT. It yields the protein CASSLVGPSGFTDTQYF.

The CDR3 region is CASRPTSGTYEQYV. The CDR3 region has the DNA TGTGCCAGCAGACCTACTAGCGGGACCTACGAGCAGTACGTC. The chain couples TRBV28 to TRBJ2-7; TRBD2 matches at 10 bases. This CDR3 is built from 14 residues. CDR1 is MDHEN and CDR2 is SYDVKM in the germline V gene. V gave up 6 bases and J gave up 2 bases; unmatched junction bases: 4.

This chain connects TRBV5-1 to TRBJ2-3, with TRBD2 as a possible D gene (5 bases). Trimming left V 3 bases short and J 2 bases short, with 7 bases between. This CDR3 comprises 13 residues. The V gene's germline CDR1 is SGHRS and CDR2 YFSETQ. Written as DNA, the CDR3 is TGCGCCAGCAGCTGGGAGTCCACAGATACGCAGTATTTT. Amino acid sequence: CASSWESTDTQYF.

There are a few counts of this clone. This chain joins TRBV6-5 and TRBJ1-2; TRBD1 is a possible D gene (5 bases). Germline CDR1 MNHEY, CDR2 SVGAGI. CDR3 length: 14 amino acids. The V end was cut by 6 bases, the J end by 7 bases, with 18 bases between. In DNA form, the CDR3 reads TGTGCCAGCAGAGTTTCAGGGATCGAGGGTGGCTACACCTTC. This gives the protein CASRVSGIEGGYTF.

CDR3 bases: TGTGCCAGCAGGCTTACGGGGCCAGAGACCCAGTACTTC. Amino acids: CASRLTGPETQYF. The genes are TRBV2 and TRBJ2-5, with D tentatively TRBD1 or TRBD2 (5 bases each). CDR3 size: 13 residues. Germline V gives CDR1 SNHLY, CDR2 FYNNEI. With 6 bases removed from V and 4 bases from J, the gap between germline ends came to 12 bases.

Only one count was recorded for this clone. This chain uses TRBV11-2 with TRBJ2-6; a weak D match, TRBD2 (5 bases). V lost 5 bases and J 0 bases, leaving 8 bases between the germline ends. Germline CDR1 and CDR2: SGHAT and FQNNGV. The CDR3 contains 15 residues. In nucleotides, the CDR3 is TGTGCCAGCAGCCTGGGGAGCTCTGGGGCCAACGTCCTGACTTTC. Its translation is CASSLGSSGANVLTF.

The chain links TRBV6-7 to TRBJ2-7; TRBD1 might be the D (6 bases). TRBV6-7 is flagged as an ORF with uncertain function. The CDR3 covers 15 residues. The germline V and J ends were trimmed by 0 bases and 7 bases, with 16 bases remaining between them. CDR3 in DNA: TGTGCCAGCAGTTACTCGGGGAACAGGGCTGAAGAGCAGTACGTC. It specifies CASSYSGNRAEEQYV.

This chain connects TRBV6-5 to TRBJ1-2, with D uncertain. CDR1 is MNHEY, CDR2 SVGAGI, per germline. V lost 5 bases and J lost 0, with 10 bases in between. The CDR3 runs to 14 residues. Here the CDR3 reads CASSRGGANYGYTF. The CDR3 DNA is TGTGCCAGCAGTCGAGGTGGAGCTAACTATGGCTACACCTTC.

This clone has just one count. The chain has TRBV18 and TRBJ1-4; 7 nucleotides line up with TRBD1. CDR3 size: 13 residues. V lost 8 bases, J lost 4 bases, and 4 bases stayed unmatched. Per germline, CDR1 KGHSH and CDR2 LQKENI. CDR3 nucleotide sequence: TGTGCCAGCCAGGGGGATCTTAATGAAAAACTGTTTTTT. It specifies CASQGDLNEKLFF.

The V gene is TRBV28, the J gene TRBJ2-6; D possibly corresponds to TRBD1 (6 bases). Trimming removed 3 bases at V and 1 base at J, with 13 bases between. The length of the CDR3 is 17 residues. CDR1 and CDR2 from the germline V gene are MDHEN and SYDVKM. The CDR3 is CASSFRGIASGANVLTF. The CDR3 coding sequence is TGTGCCAGCAGTTTCAGGGGAATAGCTTCTGGGGCCAACGTCCTGACTTTC.

The rearrangement uses TRBV9 and TRBJ1-3; no reliable D call. CDR3 length: 17 amino acids. Deletions cut 0 bases from V and 0 bases from J, with 13 bases between. Germline V gene lookup returns CDR1 SGDLS and CDR2 YYNGEE. The CDR3 protein is CASSVAPDTTSGNTIYF. The DNA for the CDR3 is TGTGCCAGCAGCGTAGCCCCCGACACTACCTCTGGAAACACCATATATTTT.

V is TRBV5-5 and J is TRBJ1-4, with no clear D. Trimming took 2 bases from V and 5 from J, leaving 4 bases between them. The CDR3 runs to 12 residues. CDR1 and CDR2 (germline): SGHKS, YYEKEE (reference sequence). This CDR3 is CASSFHNEKLFF. The CDR3 DNA sequence: TGTGCCAGCAGCTTTCACAATGAAAAACTGTTTTTT. Full variable domain (outside the CDR3, taken from reference TRBV5-5 and TRBJ1-4): DAGVTQSPTHLIKTRGQQVTLRCSPISGHKSVSWYQQVLGQGPQFIFQYYEKEERGRGNFPDRFSARQFPNYSSELNVNALLLGDSALYLCASSFHNEKLFFGSGTQLSVL.

This chain connects TRBV5-1 to TRBJ2-3; D is possibly TRBD1 (5 bases). V was trimmed by 6 bases and J by 2 bases, leaving 13 bases between them. Germline V gene sequence: CDR1 SGHRS, CDR2 YFSETQ. CDR3 size: 14 residues. CDR3 sequence reads: CASNRSPPTDTQYF. CDR3 in DNA: TGCGCCAGCAACAGGTCCCCCCCCACAGATACGCAGTATTTT.

The J gene is TRBJ2-3, the V gene TRBV2; D is ambiguous. This CDR3 region has 15 residues. Germline CDR1 reads SNHLY; CDR2 reads FYNNEI. The ends were cut back, 1 base at V and 0 bases at J, with 8 bases in the middle. CDR3 DNA: TGTGCCAGCAGTGAAGGGGCAACTAGCACAGATACGCAGTATTTT. This codes for CASSEGATSTDTQYF.

The CDR3 loop reads CASSLGSTGVYEQYV. CDR3 bases: TGTGCCAGCAGCTTAGGATCGACGGGAGTTTACGAGCAGTACGTC. The chain couples TRBV11-2 to TRBJ2-7; a possible D gene is TRBD2 (6 bases). With 1 base removed from V and 4 bases from J, the gap between germline ends came to 14 bases. This CDR3 has 15 residues. Germline CDR1 and CDR2: SGHAT and FQNNGV.

The chain combines TRBV20-1 with TRBJ2-2, with no clear D. The CDR3 is 11 amino acids. Germline V CDR1 and CDR2: DFQATT, SNEGSKA (reference sequence). The germline V and J ends were trimmed by 6 bases and 6 bases, with 8 bases remaining between them. CDR3 protein: CSAQFAGELFF. CDR3 coding DNA: TGCAGTGCCCAGTTCGCCGGGGAGCTGTTTTTT.

The chain uses TRBV11-1 and TRBJ1-1; perhaps TRBD1 as D (5 bases). Trimming pared 10 bases from V and 3 bases from J, leaving 12 bases between. Germline lookup yields CDR1 SGHAT and CDR2 FQDESV (reference sequence). The CDR3 spans 12 residues. In DNA form, the CDR3 reads TGTGCCACCCACTGGGGGTACACTGAAGCTTTCTTT. As protein: CATHWGYTEAFF.

This chain connects TRBV6-1 to TRBJ2-7; TRBD1 might be the D (5 bases). V was trimmed by 0 bases and J by 5 bases, leaving 8 bases between them. The CDR3 runs 13 residues. Germline V gene data show CDR1 as MNHNS and CDR2 as SASEGT. CDR3 loop: CASSEAGADEQYV. CDR3 nucleotides: TGTGCCAGCAGTGAAGCAGGGGCGGACGAGCAGTACGTC.

This clone was counted once. The chain couples TRBV5-1 to TRBJ2-5, with D hard to call. Trimming took 2 bases from V and 2 from J, leaving 10 bases between them. Germline V gene data show CDR1 as SGHRS and CDR2 as YFSETQ. This CDR3 is 14 amino acids long. CDR3 sequence (DNA): TGCGCCAGCAGCTTCCTAGGCACACAAGAGACCCAGTACTTC. Translated: CASSFLGTQETQYF.

The chain joins TRBV7-8 to TRBJ1-2; no clear D gene. Germline V gene lookup returns CDR1 SGHVS and CDR2 FQNEAQ. V lost 5 bases to trimming and J lost 5 bases, with 15 bases between them. This CDR3 is 14 amino acids long. CDR3 sequence: CASSTRTGPYGYTF. CDR3 coding DNA: TGTGCCAGCAGCACAAGGACTGGCCCATATGGCTACACCTTC.